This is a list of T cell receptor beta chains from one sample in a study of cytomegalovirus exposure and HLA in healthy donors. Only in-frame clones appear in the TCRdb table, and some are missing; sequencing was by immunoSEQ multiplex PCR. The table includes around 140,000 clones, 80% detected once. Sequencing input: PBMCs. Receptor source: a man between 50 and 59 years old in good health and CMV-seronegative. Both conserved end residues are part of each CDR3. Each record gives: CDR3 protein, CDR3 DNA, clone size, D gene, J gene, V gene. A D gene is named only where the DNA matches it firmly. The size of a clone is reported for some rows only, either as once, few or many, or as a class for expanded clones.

CASRSFRSNTGELFF	TGTGCCAGCAGGAGTTTTAGATCCAACACCGGGGAGCTGTTTTTT	.	.	TRBJ2-2	TRBV6-1
CASSSGQGINQPQHF	TGCGCCAGCAGCTCGGGACAGGGGATAAATCAGCCCCAGCATTTT	.	TRBD1	TRBJ1-5	TRBV5-1
CASSYSRASGTHEQYF	TGTGCCAGCAGTTACTCAAGGGCTAGCGGGACCCACGAGCAGTACTTC	.	TRBD2	TRBJ2-7	TRBV6-5
CASTGRGKLSGNTIYF	TGTGCCAGCACGGGCAGGGGTAAATTATCTGGAAACACCATATATTTT	.	.	TRBJ1-3	TRBV13
CASSWDSNYEQYF	TGTGCCAGCAGTTGGGACTCGAACTACGAGCAGTACTTC	.	.	TRBJ2-7	TRBV2
CAWSVSSDTQYF	TGTGCCTGGAGTGTCTCGTCAGATACGCAGTATTTT	once	.	TRBJ2-3	TRBV30
CASSLVPGADTQYF	TGTGCCAGCAGCTTAGTCCCCGGTGCGGATACGCAGTATTTT	.	.	TRBJ2-3	TRBV7-6
CASSLAIREGTDTQYF	TGCGCCAGCAGCTTGGCGATACGGGAGGGCACAGATACGCAGTATTTT	.	TRBD2	TRBJ2-3	TRBV5-1
CASSITGVATNEKLFF	TGCGCCAGCAGCATTACAGGAGTTGCAACTAATGAAAAACTGTTTTTT	.	.	TRBJ1-4	TRBV5-1
CASSLGLAGRGETQYF	TGTGCTAGCAGCTTAGGACTAGCGGGACGAGGGGAGACCCAGTACTTC	.	TRBD2	TRBJ2-5	TRBV7-7
CASSSRRGRLTGELFF	TGTGCCAGCAGTTCACGGAGGGGGCGTCTGACCGGGGAGCTGTTTTTT	.	.	TRBJ2-2	TRBV6-5
CAIGGKAGGQETQYF	TGTGCCATTGGGGGTAAAGCGGGAGGACAAGAGACCCAGTACTTC	.	TRBD2	TRBJ2-5	TRBV19
CAWSETGVFEKLFF	TGTGCCTGGAGTGAAACAGGGGTTTTTGAAAAACTGTTTTTT	.	TRBD1	TRBJ1-4	TRBV30
CASTREGAVMNTEAFF	TGCGCCAGCACCCGGGAGGGGGCGGTCATGAACACTGAAGCTTTCTTT	.	TRBD1	TRBJ1-1	TRBV5-1
CASSPTLTYGSSGANVLTF	TGTGCCAGCTCACCGACCTTGACATATGGAAGCTCTGGGGCCAACGTCCTGACTTTC	.	.	TRBJ2-6	TRBV18
CASSIHHSRRTVNTEAFF	TGTGCCAGTAGTATCCATCATTCTCGCCGAACGGTGAACACTGAAGCTTTCTTT	.	.	TRBJ1-1	TRBV19
CASSLTAGGQFQETQYF	TGTGCCAGCAGCTTGACCGCGGGGGGCCAGTTCCAAGAGACCCAGTACTTC	.	TRBD2	TRBJ2-5	TRBV5-8
CASSLDRQEQFF	TGTGCCAGCAGCTTAGACAGGCAGGAGCAGTTCTTC	few	.	TRBJ2-1	TRBV7-2
CASSLRTSGREQFF	TGTGCCAGCAGCCTAAGGACTAGCGGGCGTGAGCAGTTCTTC	.	TRBD2	TRBJ2-1	TRBV7-2
CASSLDSSYGYTF	TGCGCCAGCAGCTTGGATAGTAGCTATGGCTACACCTTC	.	.	TRBJ1-2	TRBV5-1
CASTLNPGVKGETQYF	TGTGCCAGCACCCTGAATCCGGGGGTTAAAGGAGAGACCCAGTACTTC	.	.	TRBJ2-5	TRBV28
CASGGRGDEQFF	TGTGCCAGCGGCGGGCGAGGAGACGAGCAGTTCTTC	.	.	TRBJ2-1	TRBV9
CASRGQPGHNSPLHF	TGTGCCAGTAGGGGACAGCCGGGGCATAATTCACCCCTCCACTTT	.	TRBD1	TRBJ1-6	TRBV6-1
CASSVLGRDEQYF	TGTGCCAGCAGCGTACTTGGGCGCGACGAGCAGTACTTC	.	.	TRBJ2-7	TRBV9
CASSIDRGGRQPQHF	TGTGCCAGTAGTATCGACAGGGGCGGACGTCAGCCCCAGCATTTT	.	TRBD1	TRBJ1-5	TRBV19
CASSLVSGAGGYEQYF	TGTGCCAGCAGCTTAGTATCTGGGGCAGGGGGCTACGAGCAGTACTTC	.	TRBD1	TRBJ2-7	TRBV7-2
CASSSQGLMDTEAFF	TGTGCCAGCAGTTCGCAGGGGTTGATGGACACTGAAGCTTTCTTT	.	.	TRBJ1-1	TRBV27
CASHPGGGEGQPQHF	TGTGCCAGCCATCCGGGGGGGGGCGAGGGTCAGCCCCAGCATTTT	.	.	TRBJ1-5	TRBV6-4
CASSDSGYTQYF	TGTGCCAGCAGTGACTCGGGCTACACGCAGTATTTT	.	.	TRBJ2-3	TRBV6-4
CATSRTSGGFRTGELFF	TGTGCCACCAGTCGGACTAGCGGGGGGTTCCGAACCGGGGAGCTGTTTTTT	.	TRBD2	TRBJ2-2	TRBV15
CASSWFSGNTEAFF	TGTGCCAGCAGTTGGTTTTCAGGGAACACTGAAGCTTTCTTT	.	.	TRBJ1-1	TRBV27
CASSLRVVDQETQYF	TGTGCCAGCAGCTTGCGGGTTGTGGATCAAGAGACCCAGTACTTC	.	.	TRBJ2-5	TRBV5-4
CASSPPHRAPNQPQHF	TGTGCCAGCTCACCACCTCACAGGGCTCCGAATCAGCCCCAGCATTTT	.	.	TRBJ1-5	TRBV18
CASSPTRTYEQYF	TGTGCCAGCTCACCAACCAGAACCTACGAGCAGTACTTC	.	.	TRBJ2-7	TRBV18
CASSISQGGSHDSPLHF	TGCGCCAGCAGCATTAGCCAGGGAGGGAGTCATGATTCACCCCTCCACTTT	.	.	TRBJ1-6	TRBV5-1
CASSLGTGNTIYF	TGTGCCAGCAGTTTAGGGACAGGAAACACCATATATTTT	once	.	TRBJ1-3	TRBV28
CSVEGGSHYGYTF	TGCAGCGTTGAAGGAGGGTCCCACTATGGCTACACCTTC	.	.	TRBJ1-2	TRBV29-1
CASSGGQGKNSPLHF	TGCGCCAGCAGCGGGGGACAGGGGAAGAATTCACCCCTCCACTTT	many	TRBD1	TRBJ1-6	TRBV5-1
CASSDERQGAYNEQFF	TGTGCCAGCAGTGACGAAAGACAGGGTGCCTACAATGAGCAGTTCTTC	few	TRBD1	TRBJ2-1	TRBV6-4
CASSLVGDSSYEQYF	TGTGCCAGCAGCTTAGTGGGGGACAGCTCCTACGAGCAGTACTTC	.	TRBD1	TRBJ2-7	TRBV7-2
CATSRGLGGDNYEQYF	TGTGCCACCAGCAGAGGATTGGGGGGGGACAATTACGAGCAGTACTTC	.	.	TRBJ2-7	TRBV15
CASSRVLAVNEQFF	TGTGCCAGCAGCAGGGTACTAGCGGTCAATGAGCAGTTCTTC	.	TRBD2	TRBJ2-1	TRBV2
CASSEQGLAGTLSYEQYF	TGTGCCAGCAGTGAACAGGGACTAGCGGGAACCCTATCCTACGAGCAGTACTTC	.	TRBD2	TRBJ2-7	TRBV6-1
CASRTGQEQYF	TGTGCCAGCAGGACAGGTCAAGAGCAGTACTTC	once	.	TRBJ2-7	TRBV6-5
CASTRGPAGWGDTQYF	TGTGCCAGCACCCGGGGGCCAGCGGGGTGGGGAGATACGCAGTATTTT	.	.	TRBJ2-3	TRBV11-2
CASSLVGGAGSNQPQHF	TGTGCCAGCAGTTTAGTAGGGGGCGCCGGTAGCAATCAGCCCCAGCATTTT	.	TRBD1	TRBJ1-5	TRBV28
CASSWGQGDSPLHF	TGTGCCAGCAGTTGGGGGCAGGGAGACTCACCCCTCCACTTT	.	.	TRBJ1-6	TRBV27
CASSQDTSGGLNTGELFF	TGCGCCAGCAGCCAAGATACTAGCGGGGGGTTGAACACCGGGGAGCTGTTTTTT	few	TRBD2	TRBJ2-2	TRBV4-1
CASSIDPSTSGTYNEQFF	TGTGCCAGTAGTATAGACCCTTCGACTAGCGGAACCTACAATGAGCAGTTCTTC	few	TRBD2	TRBJ2-1	TRBV19